These 9 T cell receptor beta chains came from one sample sequenced in a study of chemoradiotherapy in HPV16-positive cancers. The assay was immunoSEQ multiplex PCR, and TCRdb's table has in-frame clones only and misses some. Of roughly 28,000 clones in the sample, roughly nine tenths are singletons; the top ten hold about 20%. The starting material was blood, obtained from a patient who underwent chemoradiotherapy. All receptors derive from a human donor with HPV-associated anogenital cancer.

The table lists this clone with a count of one. The chain combines TRBV27 with TRBJ2-7; 11 nucleotides align to TRBD2. CDR3 length: 14 amino acids. Per the germline V gene, CDR1 is MNHEY and CDR2 is SMNVEV (reference sequence). J was trimmed by 3 bases and V by 5 bases; bases with no gene match: 3. DNA of the CDR3: TGTGCCAGCAGTCCTAGCGGGGGGTTCTACGAGCAGTACTTC. Its protein product is CASSPSGGFYEQYF.

The genes are TRBV19 and TRBJ2-5, with 8 bases that match TRBD1. The CDR3 contains 16 residues. The V gene's germline CDR1 is LNHDA and CDR2 SQIVND (reference sequence). Germline trimming cut 6 bases from V and 2 bases from J; bases unmatched to any gene: 11. CDR3 DNA sequence: TGTGCCAGTAGCGTCAGGACAGGGAGTTCTCAAGAGACCCAGTACTTC. Translation: CASSVRTGSSQETQYF.

V usage is TRBV27 and J usage is TRBJ2-7; maybe TRBD2 (6 bases). V was pared by 2 bases and J by 4 bases, with 18 bases between. The CDR3 has 16 residues. Germline values: CDR1 MNHEY, CDR2 SMNVEV (reference sequence). The CDR3 is CASSLSGGVSGYEQYF. The CDR3 DNA reads as TGTGCCAGCAGTTTAAGCGGCGGGGTGAGTGGATACGAGCAGTACTTC.

V usage is TRBV7-7 and J usage is TRBJ2-5, with a weak D call TRBD1 (6 bases). Germline values: CDR1 SSHAT, CDR2 FNYEAQ (reference sequence). The CDR3 is 14 residues long. The CDR3 reads CASSQGRGQETQYF. Here the CDR3 DNA reads TGTGCTAGCTCACAGGGTAGGGGGCAAGAGACCCAGTACTTC.

The chain joins TRBV7-9 to TRBJ2-1, with 8 bases lining up with TRBD2. CDR1 and CDR2 (germline): SEHNR, FQNEAQ (reference sequence). The V gene end was trimmed by 4 bases and the J gene end by 5 bases; junction bases not matched to a gene: 7. This CDR3 spans 15 amino acids. The DNA of the CDR3 is TGTGCCAGCAGCTACGAACGCGGGGGGAACAATGAGCAGTTCTTC. This sequence encodes CASSYERGGNNEQFF.

The gene calls are TRBV7-2 and TRBJ1-2; TRBD1 matches at 8 bases. V lost 5 bases, J lost 3 bases, and 8 bases stayed unmatched. Germline lookup yields CDR1 SGHTA and CDR2 FQGNSA. The CDR3 length is 15 residues. The CDR3 spells CASSPQGAPHYGYTF. CDR3 bases: TGTGCCAGCAGCCCCCAGGGGGCGCCCCACTATGGCTACACCTTC. The entire variable domain, with the rest obtained from reference TRBV7-2 and TRBJ1-2, is as follows: GAGVSQSPSNKVTEKGKDVELRCDPISGHTALYWYRQSLGQGLEFLIYFQGNSAPDKSGLPSDRFSAERTGGSVSTLTIQRTQQEDSAVYLCASSPQGAPHYGYTFGSGTRLTVV.

The rearrangement links TRBV15 to TRBJ2-7; the D gene could be TRBD1 or TRBD2 (6 bases each). Germline lookup yields CDR1 LNHNV and CDR2 YYDKDF (reference sequence). This CDR3 contains 16 residues. V was cut by 0 bases and J by 1 base, with 13 bases left in between. Here the CDR3 reads CATSRDKGGLSYEQYF. In DNA, the CDR3 is TGTGCCACCAGCAGAGATAAGGGGGGTTTGTCCTACGAGCAGTACTTC.

This clone was seen more than once but under ten times. The chain combines TRBV18 with TRBJ2-3; 10 nucleotides agree with TRBD1. The germline V gene encodes CDR1 KGHSH and CDR2 LQKENI. Unmatched junction bases numbered 13, after V lost 5 bases and J lost 5 bases. The CDR3 contains 17 residues. The CDR3 DNA follows: TGTGCCAGCTCATCTACCCAGCCGGGACAGGGGCAAGATACGCAGTATTTT. Its protein product is CASSSTQPGQGQDTQYF.

The gene calls are TRBV29-1 and TRBJ2-5; tentatively, D is TRBD2 (6 bases). Germline CDR1 reads SQVTM; CDR2 reads ANQGSEA. The V gene lost 7 bases and the J gene lost 1 base, with 10 bases spanning the gap. The CDR3 extends over 12 amino acids. The CDR3 coding sequence is TGCAGCGGAGGTAGCGGCCAAGAGACCCAGTACTTC. It is translated as CSGGSGQETQYF.